These T cell receptor beta chains were read from a single sample in a study of identical twins. Each CDR3 protein gets one entry after TCRdb re-called the 5' RACE reads with MiXCR. The sample holds 500,000 to 700,000 distinct CDR3 sequences, 7.1% seen once. Another study also made use of these data, one on yellow fever vaccine responses in identical twins.

Sample: PBMCs. The origin of the receptors is a woman aged 18-29 years in good health. The CDR3 runs from the conserved cysteine through the conserved F or W. The D gene is left open where the match is weak. Only some rows state a clone size, as once, few, many or a class for expanded clones.

D,J,size,V,CDR3,DNA
-,TRBJ2-5,-,TRBV20-1,CSARQGSGAKETQYF,TGCAGTGCTAGGCAGGGGAGCGGGGCGAAAGAGACCCAGTACTTC
TRBD1,TRBJ1-4,few,TRBV28,CASWDRSNEKLFF,TGTGCCAGCTGGGACAGGTCTAATGAAAAACTGTTTTTT
-,TRBJ2-2,many,TRBV12-3/TRBV12-4,CASRAGGGELFF,TGTGCCAGCAGGGCTGGAGGCGGGGAGCTGTTTTTT
TRBD1,TRBJ1-4,many,TRBV5-1,CASSLGSGQGFWDEKLFF,TGCGCCAGCAGCTTGGGATCGGGACAGGGGTTTTGGGATGAAAAACTGTTTTTT
-,TRBJ2-1,-,TRBV20-1,CSAQGFPYTEQFF,TGCAGTGCCCAGGGATTCCCCTACACTGAGCAGTTCTTC
TRBD1,TRBJ2-2,-,TRBV19,CASSIGTGGVGELFF,TGTGCCAGTAGTATCGGAACAGGGGGCGTCGGGGAGCTGTTTTTT
TRBD1,TRBJ2-3,many,TRBV5-1,CASSPGQAADTQYF,TGCGCCAGCAGCCCGGGACAGGCTGCGGATACGCAGTATTTT
-,TRBJ2-7,-,TRBV29-1,CSVETGAGSSYEQYF,TGCAGCGTTGAAACTGGGGCAGGGAGCTCCTACGAGCAGTACTTC
TRBD1,TRBJ2-2,few,TRBV2,CASSEGTGGAGGELFF,TGTGCCAGCAGTGAAGGGACAGGGGGCGCAGGCGGGGAGCTGTTTTTT
-,TRBJ2-3,few,TRBV7-9,CSETDTQYF,TGCTCGGAGACAGATACGCAGTATTTT
-,TRBJ2-3,few,TRBV24-1,CATSVLWGAKDTQYF,TGTGCCACCAGTGTCTTGTGGGGGGCTAAAGATACGCAGTATTTT
TRBD2,TRBJ2-1,-,TRBV5-1,CASSFGLAGGPYNEQFF,TGCGCCAGCAGCTTCGGACTAGCGGGGGGGCCCTACAATGAGCAGTTCTTC
-,TRBJ2-5,-,TRBV12-3/TRBV12-4,CASSPDPWAQYF,TGTGCCAGCAGTCCCGACCCGTGGGCCCAGTACTTC
-,TRBJ1-2,few,TRBV7-2,CASSPGFNGYTF,TGTGCCAGCAGCCCAGGGTTTAATGGCTACACCTTC
TRBD1,TRBJ1-2,few,TRBV28,CASRDREGPNYGYTF,TGTGCCAGTAGGGACAGGGAGGGACCCAACTATGGCTACACCTTC
TRBD1,TRBJ1-2,few,TRBV28,CASRTGPRFLLETRSYGYTF,TGTGCCAGCAGGACAGGGCCCCGCTTTCTCCTTGAAACCCGGTCCTATGGCTACACCTTC
TRBD2,TRBJ2-1,-,TRBV3-1,CASRGLAGGPSNEQFF,TGTGCCAGCAGGGGACTAGCGGGAGGGCCATCCAATGAGCAGTTCTTC
-,TRBJ2-7,many,TRBV12-3/TRBV12-4,CASSLGRNSYEQYF,TGTGCCAGCAGTTTAGGCAGGAACTCCTACGAGCAGTACTTC
-,TRBJ2-3,-,TRBV28,CASRTSTSTDTQYF,TGTGCCAGCAGAACTAGCACTAGCACAGATACGCAGTATTTT
-,TRBJ2-1,-,TRBV6-2/TRBV6-3,CASNQRQSISSSYNEQFF,TGTGCCAGCAACCAGCGACAGTCGATATCGAGCTCCTACAATGAGCAGTTCTTC
-,TRBJ2-1,many,TRBV12-3/TRBV12-4,CASSPAGELAYNEQFF,TGTGCCAGCAGCCCCGCTGGGGAGTTGGCCTACAATGAGCAGTTCTTC
-,TRBJ1-1,-,TRBV29-1,CSEGGAGTEAFF,TGCAGCGAAGGGGGGGCAGGCACTGAAGCTTTCTTT
TRBD1,TRBJ1-1,-,TRBV7-9,CASSLWDRDLAFF,TGTGCCAGCAGCTTATGGGACAGGGATTTGGCTTTCTTT
-,TRBJ2-5,-,TRBV20-1,CSARPLVGTQYF,TGCAGTGCGAGGCCCCTAGTGGGGACCCAGTACTTC
-,TRBJ2-7,-,TRBV7-3,CASSLHPWQGLYEQYF,TGTGCCAGCAGCCTCCACCCTTGGCAGGGCCTCTACGAGCAGTACTTC
TRBD1,TRBJ2-3,few,TRBV7-9,CASAYRGLGKDTQYF,TGTGCCAGCGCGTACAGGGGGCTTGGAAAAGATACGCAGTATTTT
-,TRBJ2-5,few,TRBV28,CASSGGGGGQYF,TGTGCCAGCAGTGGCGGTGGAGGGGGCCAGTACTTC
-,TRBJ2-3,few,TRBV7-8,CASSLKRGRASTDTQYF,TGTGCCAGCAGCTTAAAAAGGGGAAGGGCGAGCACAGATACGCAGTATTTT
-,TRBJ2-1,-,TRBV7-2,CASSSKRTSSYNEQFF,TGTGCCAGCAGCTCGAAGCGGACGAGCTCCTACAATGAGCAGTTCTTC
-,TRBJ2-2,-,TRBV5-6,CASSLLETGELFF,TGTGCCAGCAGCTTACTAGAGACCGGGGAGCTGTTTTTT
-,TRBJ2-1,-,TRBV10-3,CAVRDRSSYNEQFF,TGTGCCGTCCGGGACCGGAGCTCCTACAATGAGCAGTTCTTC
-,TRBJ1-1,-,TRBV2,CASSDRGNWNTEAFF,TGTGCCAGCAGTGATCGGGGAAATTGGAACACTGAAGCTTTCTTT
TRBD2,TRBJ2-1,many,TRBV29-1,CSVATAGDYNEQFF,TGCAGCGTAGCGACAGCGGGGGACTACAATGAGCAGTTCTTC
-,TRBJ2-7,-,TRBV12-3/TRBV12-4,CASSTNYYEQYF,TGTGCCAGCAGTACTAACTACTACGAGCAGTACTTC
TRBD2,TRBJ2-1,-,TRBV28,CASSTSLAGNGNEQFF,TGTGCCAGCAGTACATCACTAGCGGGAAACGGCAATGAGCAGTTCTTC
-,TRBJ1-2,-,TRBV5-1,CASSTDNIGYTF,TGCGCCAGCAGCACAGATAATATTGGCTACACCTTC
-,TRBJ1-1,-,TRBV7-7,CASSSPLAFF,TGTGCCAGCAGCTCCCCCCTCGCTTTCTTT
TRBD1,TRBJ2-2,-,TRBV4-1,CASSQIGGSGELFF,TGCGCCAGCAGCCAGATAGGGGGCTCGGGGGAGCTGTTTTTT
TRBD2,TRBJ2-1,-,TRBV29-1,CSVSRTSGTYNEQFF,TGCAGCGTTTCCCGGACTAGCGGGACCTACAATGAGCAGTTCTTC
-,TRBJ2-2,many,TRBV12-3/TRBV12-4,CASSRTGLITGELFF,TGTGCCAGCAGTCGAACAGGGTTGATTACCGGGGAGCTGTTTTTT
TRBD2,TRBJ2-5,many,TRBV6-5,CASSSLGGSPETQYF,TGTGCCAGCAGTTCCTTGGGGGGGAGTCCGGAGACCCAGTACTTC
-,TRBJ2-3,few,TRBV10-3,CATSSPVSTDTQYF,TGTGCCACCTCGAGCCCCGTTAGCACAGATACGCAGTATTTT
-,TRBJ1-5,many,TRBV7-9,CASSPTGSNQPQHF,TGTGCCAGCAGCCCTACAGGGAGCAATCAGCCCCAGCATTTT
TRBD1,TRBJ2-1,-,TRBV12-3/TRBV12-4,CASRSRDRVDYNEQFF,TGTGCCAGCAGGTCCCGGGACAGGGTGGACTACAATGAGCAGTTCTTC
-,TRBJ1-1,-,TRBV11-2,CASSLGRVWGLMRPNTEAFF,TGTGCCAGCAGCTTAGGGAGGGTTTGGGGACTTATGAGACCGAACACTGAAGCTTTCTTT
TRBD1,TRBJ2-2,few,TRBV7-3,CASSPTSGQGTGELFF,TGTGCCAGCAGCCCCACCTCTGGACAGGGGACCGGGGAGCTGTTTTTT
TRBD1,TRBJ2-7,many,TRBV7-9,CASSSEGWDRAYEQYF,TGTGCCAGCAGCTCGGAGGGGTGGGACAGGGCCTACGAGCAGTACTTC
TRBD2,TRBJ2-1,many,TRBV28,CASISYPAGEGTDEQFF,TGTGCCAGCATCAGTTACCCCGCGGGGGAAGGTACGGATGAGCAGTTCTTC
-,TRBJ2-1,many,TRBV5-1,CASSEGGFTDNEQFF,TGCGCCAGCTCAGAGGGGGGGTTTACGGACAATGAGCAGTTCTTC
-,TRBJ2-3,many,TRBV5-1,CASSPVGADTQYF,TGCGCCAGCAGCCCCGTGGGTGCAGATACGCAGTATTTT
TRBD2,TRBJ2-1,many,TRBV3-1,CASSQRPSGDEQFF,TGTGCCAGCAGCCAAAGGCCTAGCGGCGATGAGCAGTTCTTC
TRBD1,TRBJ1-5,many,TRBV7-8,CASSLEGTGGGQPQHF,TGTGCCAGCAGCTTAGAAGGGACAGGGGGCGGTCAGCCCCAGCATTTT